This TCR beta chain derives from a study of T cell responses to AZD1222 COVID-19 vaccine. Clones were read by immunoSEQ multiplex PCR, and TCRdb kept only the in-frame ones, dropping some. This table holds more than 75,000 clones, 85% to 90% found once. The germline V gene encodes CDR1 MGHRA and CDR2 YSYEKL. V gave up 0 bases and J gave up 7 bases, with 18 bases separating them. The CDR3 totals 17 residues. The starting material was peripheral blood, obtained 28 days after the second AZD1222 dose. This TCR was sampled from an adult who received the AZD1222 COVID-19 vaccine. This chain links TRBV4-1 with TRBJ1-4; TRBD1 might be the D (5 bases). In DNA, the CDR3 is TGCGCCAGCAGCCAAGATCTGAGGAGGCAGGGTGGTGAAAAACTGTTTTTT. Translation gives CASSQDLRRQGGEKLFF.